Listed here are 23 T cell receptor beta chains from one sample, sequenced in a study of shared clonotypes between healthy human individuals. Sequenced by immunoSEQ multiplex PCR; TCRdb stores in-frame clones only, minus some. The table has 2.5 million or so clones, around nine tenths seen once. Specimen: naive CD4+ T cells sorted from blood. Noted subset: CD45RA+ positively selected. The receptor set was obtained from a man in his late teens or twenties in good health.

Here the CDR3 reads CASQGASGANVLTF. In DNA form, the CDR3 reads TGTGCCAGCCAGGGGGCCTCTGGGGCCAACGTCCTGACTTTC. The chain couples TRBV28 to TRBJ2-6; the match to TRBD1 covers 8 bases. The CDR3 contains 14 residues. Germline CDR1 MDHEN, CDR2 SYDVKM. V lost 8 bases and J lost 0; bases outside the gene matches: 0.

The chain employs TRBV27 and TRBJ1-1, with 9 bases matching TRBD1. The V and J ends lost 7 bases and 3 bases, in that order; junction bases with no gene match: 6. The length of the CDR3 is 14 residues. Germline CDR1 MNHEY, CDR2 SMNVEV (reference sequence). The CDR3 DNA sequence: TGTGCCAGCACTAGACAGGGGGGGTACACTGAAGCTTTCTTT. Translation gives CASTRQGGYTEAFF.

The chain joins TRBV4-1 to TRBJ1-5; D may be TRBD1 (5 bases). This CDR3 is built from 16 residues. The germline CDR1 and CDR2 sequences are MGHRA and YSYEKL. V lost 4 bases to trimming and J lost 4 bases, with 17 bases between them. The CDR3 coding sequence is TGCGCCAGCAGCCCAAACCGGGGGTTGGGAAATCAGCCCCAGCATTTT. It codes for CASSPNRGLGNQPQHF.

V is TRBV19 and J is TRBJ1-5; 11 nucleotides align to TRBD1. Germline V CDR1 and CDR2: LNHDA, SQIVND (reference sequence). CDR3 length equals 17 residues. Germline trimming cut 5 bases from V and 2 bases from J; bases unmatched to any gene: 8. CDR3 bases: TGTGCCAGTAGTGCCTTGGGACAGGGGGATCGCAATCAGCCCCAGCATTTT. Translated, it gives CASSALGQGDRNQPQHF.

This clone was recorded once. J is TRBJ2-3 and V is TRBV5-4, with 11 bases lining up with TRBD2. The CDR3 runs 16 residues. The ends lost 4 bases at V and 0 bases at J; junction bases unmatched: 4. Germline loops: CDR1 SGHNT, CDR2 YYREEE (reference sequence). CDR3 residues: CASSERLAGSTDTQYF. The CDR3 region has the DNA TGTGCCAGCAGCGAAAGACTAGCGGGGAGCACAGATACGCAGTATTTT.

This CDR3 reads CASSLQLAGVPSTDTQYF. CDR3 sequence (DNA): TGTGCCAGCAGCTTACAACTAGCGGGGGTTCCTAGCACAGATACGCAGTATTTT. The chain combines TRBV13 with TRBJ2-3, with 11 bases identical to TRBD2. The CDR3 sequence is 18 residues long. With V trimmed by 2 bases and J by 0 bases, 7 bases remained unmatched. Germline CDR1 and CDR2: PRHDT and FYEKMQ (reference sequence).

This CDR3 reads CASSFWTLYNEQFF. In nucleotides, the CDR3 is TGTGCCAGCAGCTTCTGGACCCTCTACAATGAGCAGTTCTTC. This chain connects TRBV5-6 to TRBJ2-1; no reliable D call. The V end was cut by 2 bases, the J end by 3 bases, with 9 bases between. This CDR3 region has 14 residues. In germline, CDR1 is SGHDT, CDR2 YYEEEE.

This sequence joins TRBV28 and TRBJ1-1; 8 bases agree with TRBD1. The CDR3 totals 12 residues. Germline assignment: CDR1 MDHEN and CDR2 SYDVKM. V shed 11 bases, J shed 13 bases, and the junction held 15 bases outside the gene matches. CDR3 in amino acids: CAGGDRTKIDFF. In DNA form, the CDR3 reads TGTGCCGGAGGGGACAGGACAAAGATTGATTTCTTT.

The CDR3 coding sequence is TGTGCCAGCAGTGACACAGGGGTACACGAGCAGTACTTC. Its protein is CASSDTGVHEQYF. This chain links TRBV2 with TRBJ2-7; 7 bases are a match to TRBD1. The CDR3 runs 13 residues. Trimming removed 3 bases from V and 5 bases from J; junction bases left unmatched: 4. Germline loops: CDR1 SNHLY, CDR2 FYNNEI.

In its sample, this clone was seen a few times. J is TRBJ1-1 and V is TRBV29-1; no clear D gene. Germline CDR1 reads SQVTM; CDR2 reads ANQGSEA. Trimming pared 3 bases from V and 2 bases from J, leaving 7 bases between. The CDR3 runs to 12 residues. CDR3: CSVDSSNTEAFF. CDR3 in DNA: TGCAGCGTTGACAGCAGCAACACTGAAGCTTTCTTT. Combining the CDR3 with reference TRBV29-1 and TRBJ1-1 gives the whole variable domain SAVISQKPSRDICQRGTSLTIQCQVDSQVTMMFWYRQQPGQSLTLIATANQGSEATYESGFVIDKFPISRPNLTFSTLTVSNMSPEDSSIYLCSVDSSNTEAFFGQGTRLTVV.

CDR3: CASSLRERQTEAFF. The CDR3 DNA reads TGCGCCAGCAGCTTGCGTGAGCGACAGACTGAAGCTTTCTTT. This sequence joins TRBV5-1 and TRBJ1-1; possibly TRBD1 for D (5 bases). V shed 1 base and J shed 5 bases, with 12 bases lying between them. CDR3 length: 14 amino acids. Germline lookup yields CDR1 SGHRS and CDR2 YFSETQ.

V and J are TRBV27 and TRBJ2-1; D is uncertain. Germline CDR1 is MNHEY and CDR2 is SMNVEV (reference sequence). The length of the CDR3 is 13 residues. Between the trimmed V and J ends, which lost 2 bases and 10 bases, there was a span of 12 bases. The CDR3 bases are TGTGCCAGCAGTTTACCCCCGGTAGGGGAGCAGTTCTTC. Its protein product is CASSLPPVGEQFF.

This sequence joins TRBV7-2 and TRBJ1-6; 7 nucleotides line up with TRBD1. CDR3 length: 17 residues. The ends lost 5 bases at V and 0 bases at J; junction bases unmatched: 7. The germline V gene encodes CDR1 SGHTA and CDR2 FQGNSA. CDR3 in amino acids: CASSVDRDSSYNSPLHF. DNA of the CDR3: TGTGCCAGCAGCGTTGACAGGGATAGCTCCTATAATTCACCCCTCCACTTT.

The V gene is TRBV11-1, the J gene TRBJ2-7, with 13 bases lining up with TRBD2. Germline loops: CDR1 SGHAT, CDR2 FQDESV (reference sequence). The J segment lost 7 bases and the V segment lost 2 bases, leaving 5 bases of the junction unmatched. This CDR3 spans 15 amino acids. CDR3 nucleotide sequence: TGTGCCAGCAGCTTATCAGGACTAGCGGGGGAAGAGCAGTACTTC. Translating it yields CASSLSGLAGEEQYF.

The V gene is TRBV12-5, the J gene TRBJ1-2; D uncertain. This CDR3 comprises 15 residues. Trimming shortened V by 2 bases and J by 0 bases, and 10 bases separated the two germline ends. Germline V CDR1 and CDR2: LGHNT, FRNRAP. CDR3 amino acids: CASGLFPSANYGYTF. The CDR3 region has the DNA TGTGCTAGTGGTTTGTTCCCCAGTGCTAACTATGGCTACACCTTC.

J is TRBJ1-5 and V is TRBV27, with no clear D. With 3 bases removed from V and 3 bases from J, the gap between germline ends came to 15 bases. This CDR3 spans 16 amino acids. In germline, CDR1 is MNHEY, CDR2 SMNVEV (reference sequence). The CDR3 reads CASSLRSGEANQPQHF. Written as DNA, the CDR3 is TGTGCCAGCAGTTTGAGGAGTGGGGAGGCCAATCAGCCCCAGCATTTT.

V usage is TRBV11-2 and J usage is TRBJ2-5; D unresolved. This CDR3 comprises 15 residues. Germline V gives CDR1 SGHAT, CDR2 FQNNGV. Trimming took 3 bases from V and 0 from J, leaving 11 bases between them. The CDR3 loop reads CASSLLVGYQETQYF. CDR3 sequence (DNA): TGTGCCAGCAGCTTGCTGGTAGGGTACCAAGAGACCCAGTACTTC. Filled out from reference TRBV11-2 and TRBJ2-5, the complete variable domain reads EAGVAQSPRYKIIEKRQSVAFWCNPISGHATLYWYQQILGQGPKLLIQFQNNGVVDDSQLPKDRFSAERLKGVDSTLKIQPAKLEDSAVYLCASSLLVGYQETQYFGPGTRLLVL.

This sequence joins TRBV18 and TRBJ2-5, with 9 bases lining up with TRBD2. Germline V lookup: CDR1 KGHSH, CDR2 LQKENI. Trimming cost V 7 bases and J 4 bases; bases outside gene matches: 10. The CDR3 has 15 amino acids. CDR3 nucleotide sequence: TGTGCCAGCTGGGGACAGCGGGAGGATGGAGAGACCCAGTACTTC. Protein: CASWGQREDGETQYF.

This clone was counted a few times. The chain combines TRBV7-6 with TRBJ2-7; 7 bases match TRBD2. V shed 0 bases, J shed 0 bases, and the junction held 2 bases outside the gene matches. Germline CDR1 reads SGHVS; CDR2 reads FNYEAQ. The CDR3 covers 15 residues. CDR3 sequence reads: CASSLASGLSYEQYF. Written as DNA, the CDR3 is TGTGCCAGCAGCTTAGCTAGCGGGCTCTCCTACGAGCAGTACTTC.

J is TRBJ1-6 and V is TRBV30; 7 bases fit TRBD1. Germline loops: CDR1 GTSNPN, CDR2 SVGIG (reference sequence). Trimming cost V 4 bases and J 0 bases; bases outside gene matches: 15. The CDR3 is 19 amino acids. The CDR3 DNA reads TGTGCCTGGAACAGGGACAGAACCTCCTCCAACTCCTATAATTCACCCCTCCACTTT. It encodes CAWNRDRTSSNSYNSPLHF. Combining the CDR3 with reference TRBV30 and TRBJ1-6 gives the whole variable domain SQTIHQWPATLVQPVGSPLSLECTVEGTSNPNLYWYRQAAGRGLQLLFYSVGIGQISSEVPQNLSASRPQDRQFILSSKKLLLSDSGFYLCAWNRDRTSSNSYNSPLHFGNGTRLTVT.

The chain uses TRBV18 and TRBJ1-6; tentatively, D is TRBD1 (6 bases). The germline V and J ends were trimmed by 3 bases and 7 bases, with 10 bases remaining between them. CDR3 length: 14 residues. Germline V gene lookup returns CDR1 KGHSH and CDR2 LQKENI. CDR3 region: CASSPITGNSPLHF. CDR3 bases: TGTGCCAGCTCACCTATTACAGGGAATTCACCCCTCCACTTT.

The V gene is TRBV4-3, the J gene TRBJ2-7; the D gene is possibly TRBD2 (6 bases). This CDR3 comprises 13 residues. With 0 bases removed from V and 8 bases from J, the gap between germline ends came to 11 bases. In germline, CDR1 is LGHNA, CDR2 YSLEER. The CDR3 sequence is CASSQDASEQQYF. In DNA, the CDR3 is TGCGCCAGCAGCCAAGACGCTAGCGAGCAGCAGTACTTC.

This clone was recorded only once. The V gene is TRBV2, the J gene TRBJ1-2, with no clear D. The V gene lost 8 bases and the J gene lost 7 bases, with 20 bases spanning the gap. There are 14 residues in the CDR3. Germline CDR1 and CDR2: SNHLY and FYNNEI. The CDR3 DNA follows: TGTGCCAGCCTTGTGAGATATATGCTCCCTGGCTACACCTTC. Translated, it gives CASLVRYMLPGYTF.